This TCR beta chain came from a study of blood T cell repertoires in COVID-19. Study-level information: Some COVID-19 samples were acute and others convalescent; all came from the United States, Italy and Spain.

Enrollees, roughly 18 to 89 years old, lived in approximately 25 US areas. The CDR3 sequence is 15 residues long. Deletions cut 5 bases from V and 0 bases from J, with 10 bases between. Germline V lookup: CDR1 SEHNR, CDR2 FQNEAQ (reference sequence). TCRdb's table, derived via immunoSEQ multiplex PCR, lists solely in-frame clones and lacks some. Of 200,000 to 250,000 clones in the sample, approximately 80% were seen once. The specimen sequenced was PBMCs or T cells enriched from blood (not recorded which). The source of this sequence is a man aged 25 to 40 with acute COVID-19. V gene TRBV7-9 combines with J gene TRBJ1-4, with D unresolved. Written as DNA, the CDR3 is TGTGCCAGCAGCGTAGACGGGGCAACTAATGAAAAACTGTTTTTT. Protein product: CASSVDGATNEKLFF. Drawing the rest from reference TRBV7-9 and TRBJ1-4, the complete variable domain is DTGVSQNPRHKITKRGQNVTFRCDPISEHNRLYWYRQTLGQGPEFLTYFQNEAQLEKSRLLSDRFSAERPKGSFSTLEIQRTEQGDSAMYLCASSVDGATNEKLFFGSGTQLSVL.